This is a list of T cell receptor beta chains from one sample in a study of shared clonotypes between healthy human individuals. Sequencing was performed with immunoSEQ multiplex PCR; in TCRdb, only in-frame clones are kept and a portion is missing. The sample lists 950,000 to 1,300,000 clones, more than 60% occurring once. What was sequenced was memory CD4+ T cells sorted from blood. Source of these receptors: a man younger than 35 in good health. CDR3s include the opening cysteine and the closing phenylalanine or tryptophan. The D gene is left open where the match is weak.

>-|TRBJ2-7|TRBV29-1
CSVVGLPTTYEQYF
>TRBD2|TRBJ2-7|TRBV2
CASSVGGGYEQYF
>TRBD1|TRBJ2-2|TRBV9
CASNPSAGGSNTGELFF
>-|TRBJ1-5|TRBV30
CAWSLREDQPQHF
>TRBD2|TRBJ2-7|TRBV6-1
CASSDFASGKGEQYF
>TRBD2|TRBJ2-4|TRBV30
CAWSGTSGSFLGRNIQYF
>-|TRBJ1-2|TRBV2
CASSETRGGDGYTF
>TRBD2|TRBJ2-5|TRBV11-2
CASSLVPGRGETQYF
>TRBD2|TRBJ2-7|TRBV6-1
CASSDLAGPSYEQYF
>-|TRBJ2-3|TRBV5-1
CASSLGSGVTDTQYF
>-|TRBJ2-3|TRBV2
CASSEAAGFIRYF
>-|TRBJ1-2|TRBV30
CAWFPGVGYGYTF
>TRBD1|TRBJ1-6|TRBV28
CASSLRDRGRSYNSPLHF
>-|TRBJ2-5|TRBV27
CASSFGNSETQYF
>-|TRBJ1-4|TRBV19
CASSTGGQKNEKLFF
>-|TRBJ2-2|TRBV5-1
CASSYGVGAPGELFF
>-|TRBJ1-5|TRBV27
CASSLSGPSLNQPQHF
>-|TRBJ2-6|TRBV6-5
CASSYSPQTGANVLTF
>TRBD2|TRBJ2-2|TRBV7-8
CASSSRTSGNTGELFF
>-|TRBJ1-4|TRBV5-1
CASSVDQTSSEKLFF
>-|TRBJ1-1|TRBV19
CASSIGGLNTEAFF
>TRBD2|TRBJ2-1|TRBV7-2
CASSPLAGGYNEQFF
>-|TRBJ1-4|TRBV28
CASIKEGDLGEKLFF
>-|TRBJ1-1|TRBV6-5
CASRQPPNTEAFF
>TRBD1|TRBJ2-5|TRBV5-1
CASRQTGTGEETQYF
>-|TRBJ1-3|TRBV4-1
CASSPGSLLFSGNTIYF
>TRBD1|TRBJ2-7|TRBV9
CASSEMGTAYEQYF
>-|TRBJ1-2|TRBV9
CASSVWGWQYGYTF
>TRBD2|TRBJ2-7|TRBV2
CASTSGGPYEQYF
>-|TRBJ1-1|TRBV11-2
CASSLAWGEAFF
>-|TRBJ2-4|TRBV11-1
CASSPGDRAKNIQYF
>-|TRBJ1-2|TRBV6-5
CASSYPQRGVGYTF
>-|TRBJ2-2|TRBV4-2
CASSQVQPGQNTGELFF
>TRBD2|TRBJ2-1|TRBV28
CASSSGLAGELGNEQFF
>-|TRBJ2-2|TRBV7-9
CASSLKNTGELFF
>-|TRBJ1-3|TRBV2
CASSLQASSGNTIYF
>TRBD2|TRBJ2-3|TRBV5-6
CASRVGLAGGDTQYF
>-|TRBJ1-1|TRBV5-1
CASSLFWGGGTEAFF
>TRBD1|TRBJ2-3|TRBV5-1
CASSLWDRGAGTDTQYF
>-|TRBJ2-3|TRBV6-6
CASSYRAGQSTDTQYF
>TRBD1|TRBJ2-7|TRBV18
CASSPKQGALYEQYF
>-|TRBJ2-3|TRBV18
CASSPTGRRATDTQYF
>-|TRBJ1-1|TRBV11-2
CASSWTDTLNTEAFF
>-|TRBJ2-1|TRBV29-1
CSVDLRNEQFF
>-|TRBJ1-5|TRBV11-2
CASSSQGNQPQHF
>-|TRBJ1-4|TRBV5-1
CASSPVDGGEKLFF